This TCR beta chain originates from a study of CD8 T cells in ankylosing spondylitis. This CDR3 is built from 13 residues. V lost 10 bases and J lost 8; bases outside the gene matches: 8. From germline, CDR1 is KGHDR and CDR2 SFDVKD. In its sample, this clonotype was seen a few times. Its antigen is not known. Quantitative barcoded 5'-RACE was used to prepare TCR beta libraries. TCRdb itself ran the 5' RACE reads through MiXCR, one entry per CDR3 protein. The sample includes 150,000 or so distinct CDR3 sequences, 9.8% of them seen just once. The study, taken as a whole, reports: Roughly eight highly homologous variants made up a TCR beta motif, and this motif appeared characteristic of ankylosing spondylitis blood. Reportedly, significant enrichment of disease-linked clones occurred in matched ankylosing spondylitis synovial fluid. Reports of some motif variants in reactive arthritis synovial fluid and blood predate this one.

The sequence was collected from a female donor with ankylosing spondylitis or in good health (not recorded which). This chain connects TRBV24-1 to TRBJ2-1, with 9 bases fitting TRBD2. The sample was blood, either unsorted or a sorted T cell fraction (not recorded which). In nucleotides, the CDR3 is TGTGCCACTAGCGGGAGACTCAACGATGAGCAGTTCTTC. This translates into CATSGRLNDEQFF.